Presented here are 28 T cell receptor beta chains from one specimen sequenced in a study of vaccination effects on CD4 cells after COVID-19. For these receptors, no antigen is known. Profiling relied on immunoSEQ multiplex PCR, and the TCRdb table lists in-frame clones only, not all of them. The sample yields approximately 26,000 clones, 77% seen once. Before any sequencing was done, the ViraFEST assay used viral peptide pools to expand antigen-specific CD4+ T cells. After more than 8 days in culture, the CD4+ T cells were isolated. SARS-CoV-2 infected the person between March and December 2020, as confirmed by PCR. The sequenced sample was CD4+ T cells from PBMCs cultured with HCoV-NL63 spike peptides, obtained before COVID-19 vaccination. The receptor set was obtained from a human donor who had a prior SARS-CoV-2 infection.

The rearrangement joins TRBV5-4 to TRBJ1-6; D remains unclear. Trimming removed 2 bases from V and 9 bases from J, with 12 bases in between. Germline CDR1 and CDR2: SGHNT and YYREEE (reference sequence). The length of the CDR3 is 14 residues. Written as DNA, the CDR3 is TGTGCCAGCAGCTTTATGGAGAAGCGTTCACCCCTCCACTTT. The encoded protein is CASSFMEKRSPLHF. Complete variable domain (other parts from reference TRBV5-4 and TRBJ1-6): ETGVTQSPTHLIKTRGQQVTLRCSSQSGHNTVSWYQQALGQGPQFIFQYYREEENGRGNFPPRFSGLQFPNYSSELNVNALELDDSALYLCASSFMEKRSPLHFGNGTRLTVT.

The CDR3 reads CASRTGDSPLHF. Here the CDR3 DNA reads TGCGCCAGCAGGACAGGGGACTCACCCCTCCACTTT. The chain combines TRBV23-1 with TRBJ1-6; 8 nucleotides line up with TRBD1. TRBV23-1 is annotated as an ORF whose role is uncertain. CDR3 length equals 12 residues. V shed 6 bases, J shed 10 bases, and the junction held 2 bases outside the gene matches.

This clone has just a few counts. The DNA for the CDR3 is TGTGCCATCAGGGACGGAGAAAGATACAATGAGCAGTTCTTC. Amino acids: CAIRDGERYNEQFF. V and J are TRBV10-3 and TRBJ2-1; D remains unclear. CDR1 and CDR2 from the germline V gene are ENHRY and SYGVKD. The CDR3 covers 14 residues. Trimming pared 6 bases from V and 4 bases from J, leaving 13 bases between.

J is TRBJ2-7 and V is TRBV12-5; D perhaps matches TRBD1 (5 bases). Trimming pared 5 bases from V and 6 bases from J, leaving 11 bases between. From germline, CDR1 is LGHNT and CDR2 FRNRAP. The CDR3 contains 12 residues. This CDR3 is CASGPGSGEQYF. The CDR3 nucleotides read TGTGCTAGTGGTCCAGGGTCAGGCGAGCAGTACTTC.

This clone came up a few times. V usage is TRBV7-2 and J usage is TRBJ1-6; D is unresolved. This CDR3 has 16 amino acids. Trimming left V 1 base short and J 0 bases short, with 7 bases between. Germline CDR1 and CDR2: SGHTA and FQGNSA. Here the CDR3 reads CASSLEQSSYNSPLHF. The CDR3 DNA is TGTGCCAGCAGCTTAGAACAGAGCTCCTATAATTCACCCCTCCACTTT.

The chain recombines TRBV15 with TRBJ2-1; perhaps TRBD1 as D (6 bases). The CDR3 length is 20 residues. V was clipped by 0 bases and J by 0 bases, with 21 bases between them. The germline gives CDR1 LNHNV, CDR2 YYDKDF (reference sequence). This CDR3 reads CATSRDGWGKGVSSYNEQFF. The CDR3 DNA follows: TGTGCCACCAGCAGAGATGGTTGGGGCAAGGGGGTATCCTCCTACAATGAGCAGTTCTTC.

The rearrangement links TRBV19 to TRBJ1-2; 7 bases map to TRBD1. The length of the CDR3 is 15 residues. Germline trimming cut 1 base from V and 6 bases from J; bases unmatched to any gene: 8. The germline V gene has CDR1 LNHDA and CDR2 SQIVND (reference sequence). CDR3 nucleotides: TGTGCCAGTAGTATAGGGGGACAGCTGCCGCATGGCTACACCTTC. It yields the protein CASSIGGQLPHGYTF.

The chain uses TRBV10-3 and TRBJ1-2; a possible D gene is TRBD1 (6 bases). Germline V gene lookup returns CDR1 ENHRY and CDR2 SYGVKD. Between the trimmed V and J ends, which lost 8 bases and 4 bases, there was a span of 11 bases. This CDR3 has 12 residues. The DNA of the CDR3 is TGTGCCATCTATATGGGGGCCTATGGCTACACCTTC. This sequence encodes CAIYMGAYGYTF.

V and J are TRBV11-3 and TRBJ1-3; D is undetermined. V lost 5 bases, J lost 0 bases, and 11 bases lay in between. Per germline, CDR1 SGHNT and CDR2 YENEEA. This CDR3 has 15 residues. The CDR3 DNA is TGTGCCAGCAGCCCCCTTGCCGGCTCTGGAAACACCATATATTTT. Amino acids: CASSPLAGSGNTIYF.

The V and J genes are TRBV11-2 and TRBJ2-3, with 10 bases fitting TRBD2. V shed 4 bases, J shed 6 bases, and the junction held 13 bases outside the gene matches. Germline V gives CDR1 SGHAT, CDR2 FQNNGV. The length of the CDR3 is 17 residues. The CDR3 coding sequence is TGTGCCAGCAGCTCCTTGTTTGTAGCGGGGGGTTCGGATACGCAGTATTTT. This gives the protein CASSSLFVAGGSDTQYF.

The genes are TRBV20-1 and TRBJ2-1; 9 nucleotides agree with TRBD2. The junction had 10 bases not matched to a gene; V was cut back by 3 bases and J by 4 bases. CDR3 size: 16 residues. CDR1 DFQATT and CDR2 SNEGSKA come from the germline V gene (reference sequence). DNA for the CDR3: TGCAGTGCTAGTCTGGCGGGGGGGCCGGGTTACAATGAGCAGTTCTTC. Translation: CSASLAGGPGYNEQFF.

CDR3 DNA: TGTGCCAGCAGCCCCGGACTAGCGGGAGAGGCCGGGGAGCTGTTTTTT. Its protein product is CASSPGLAGEAGELFF. The chain uses TRBV7-3 and TRBJ2-2; 13 bases fit TRBD2. The CDR3 is made up of 16 amino acids. Germline assignment: CDR1 SGHTA and CDR2 FQGTGA. Germline trimming cut 5 bases from V and 6 bases from J; bases unmatched to any gene: 6. Combining the CDR3 with reference TRBV7-3 and TRBJ2-2 gives the whole variable domain GAGVSQTPSNKVTEKGKYVELRCDPISGHTALYWYRQSLGQGPEFLIYFQGTGAADDSGLPNDRFFAVRPEGSVSTLKIQRTERGDSAVYLCASSPGLAGEAGELFFGEGSRLTVL.

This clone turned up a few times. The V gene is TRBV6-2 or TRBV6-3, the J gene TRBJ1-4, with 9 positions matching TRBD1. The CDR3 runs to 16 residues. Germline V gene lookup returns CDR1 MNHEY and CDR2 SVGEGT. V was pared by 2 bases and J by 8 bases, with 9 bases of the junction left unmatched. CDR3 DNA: TGTGCCAGCAGTTACGGGCCGGGACAGGGAGAAGAAAAACTGTTTTTT. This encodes CASSYGPGQGEEKLFF.

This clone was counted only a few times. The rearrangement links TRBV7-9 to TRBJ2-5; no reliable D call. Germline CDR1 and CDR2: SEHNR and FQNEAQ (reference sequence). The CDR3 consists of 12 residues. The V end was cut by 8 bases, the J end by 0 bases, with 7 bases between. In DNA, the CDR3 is TGTGCCAGCTCCTGGTACCAAGAGACCCAGTACTTC. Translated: CASSWYQETQYF.

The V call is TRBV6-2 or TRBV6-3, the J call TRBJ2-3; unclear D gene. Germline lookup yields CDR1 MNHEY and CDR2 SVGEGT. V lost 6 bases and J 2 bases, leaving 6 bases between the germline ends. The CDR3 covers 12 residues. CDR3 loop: CASSRITDTQYF. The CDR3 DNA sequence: TGTGCCAGCAGCCGAATCACAGATACGCAGTATTTT.

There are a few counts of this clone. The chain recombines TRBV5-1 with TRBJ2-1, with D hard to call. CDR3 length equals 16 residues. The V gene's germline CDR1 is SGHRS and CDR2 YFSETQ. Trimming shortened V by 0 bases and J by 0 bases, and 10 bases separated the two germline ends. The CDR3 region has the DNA TGCGCCAGCAGCTTGGTTCGGGCGAGCTCCTACAATGAGCAGTTCTTC. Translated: CASSLVRASSYNEQFF.

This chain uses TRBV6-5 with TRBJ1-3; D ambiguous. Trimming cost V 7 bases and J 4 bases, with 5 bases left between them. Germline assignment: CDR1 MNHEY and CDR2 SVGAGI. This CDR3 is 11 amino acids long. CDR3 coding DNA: TGTGCCAGCATCCGGGGAAACACCATATATTTT. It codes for CASIRGNTIYF.

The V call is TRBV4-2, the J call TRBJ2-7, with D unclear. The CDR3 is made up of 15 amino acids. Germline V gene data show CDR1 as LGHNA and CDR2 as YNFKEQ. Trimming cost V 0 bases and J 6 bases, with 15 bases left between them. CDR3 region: CASSQDQYRRTEQYF. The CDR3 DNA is TGTGCCAGCAGCCAAGATCAGTACCGGCGGACCGAGCAGTACTTC.

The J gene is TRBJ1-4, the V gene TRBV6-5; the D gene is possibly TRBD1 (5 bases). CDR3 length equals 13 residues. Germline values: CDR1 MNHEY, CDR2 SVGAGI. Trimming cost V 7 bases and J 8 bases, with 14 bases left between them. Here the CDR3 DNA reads TGTGCCAGCATACGGGGACCGGGAGAAAAACTGTTTTTT. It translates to CASIRGPGEKLFF.

The CDR3 nucleotides read TGCGCCAGCAGCCAAGATGGGAGAAATTCACCCCTCCACTTT. This codes for CASSQDGRNSPLHF. The V call is TRBV4-3, the J call TRBJ1-6; D call uncertain. CDR1 and CDR2 from the germline V gene are LGHNA and YSLEER. The CDR3 covers 14 residues. The V end lost 0 bases, the J end lost 7 bases, and 7 bases lay between the germline ends.

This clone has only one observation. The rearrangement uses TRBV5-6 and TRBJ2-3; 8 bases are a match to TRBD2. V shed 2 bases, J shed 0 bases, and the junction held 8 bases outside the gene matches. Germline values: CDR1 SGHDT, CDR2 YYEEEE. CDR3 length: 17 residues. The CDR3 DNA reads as TGTGCCAGCAGCTTTGCTTTCGGGGGGGGAAGCACAGATACGCAGTATTTT. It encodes CASSFAFGGGSTDTQYF.

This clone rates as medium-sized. The chain's CDR3 is CASGAGGTSSYEQYF. CDR3 bases: TGTGCCAGCGGGGCGGGAGGCACTTCCTCCTACGAGCAGTACTTC. This chain joins TRBV6-5 and TRBJ2-7; 8 nucleotides line up with TRBD2. Trimming at V came to 8 bases and at J to 0 bases, leaving 9 bases not matched to a gene. In germline, CDR1 is MNHEY, CDR2 SVGAGI. The CDR3 runs 15 residues.

The CDR3 here is CASSLKRAGNTIYF. The CDR3 DNA sequence: TGTGCCAGCAGCTTAAAGCGCGCTGGAAACACCATATATTTT. The chain uses TRBV7-8 and TRBJ1-3; D is uncertain. V was shortened by 2 bases and J by 2 bases, with 7 bases between the two germline ends. This CDR3 contains 14 residues. Per germline, CDR1 SGHVS and CDR2 FQNEAQ.

Here the CDR3 DNA reads TGTGCCAGCAGCTTAGATCTACCCTTTGCCCCCTACGAGCAGTACTTC. It yields the protein CASSLDLPFAPYEQYF. The chain links TRBV11-3 to TRBJ2-7; D call uncertain. Trimming pared 0 bases from V and 2 bases from J, leaving 14 bases between. The CDR3 has 16 residues. CDR1 is SGHNT, CDR2 YENEEA, per germline. Looking up the rest from reference TRBV11-3 and TRBJ2-7 gives the full variable domain: EAGVVQSPRYKIIEKKQPVAFWCNPISGHNTLYWYLQNLGQGPELLIRYENEEAVDDSQLPKDRFSAERLKGVDSTLKIQPAELGDSAVYLCASSLDLPFAPYEQYFGPGTRLTVT.

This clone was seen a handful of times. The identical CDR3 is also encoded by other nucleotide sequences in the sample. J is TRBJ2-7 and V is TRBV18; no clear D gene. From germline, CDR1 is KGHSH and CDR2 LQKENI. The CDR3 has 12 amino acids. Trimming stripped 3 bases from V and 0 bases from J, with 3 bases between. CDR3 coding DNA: TGTGCCAGCTCACCGAGCTCCTACGAGCAGTACTTC. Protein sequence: CASSPSSYEQYF.

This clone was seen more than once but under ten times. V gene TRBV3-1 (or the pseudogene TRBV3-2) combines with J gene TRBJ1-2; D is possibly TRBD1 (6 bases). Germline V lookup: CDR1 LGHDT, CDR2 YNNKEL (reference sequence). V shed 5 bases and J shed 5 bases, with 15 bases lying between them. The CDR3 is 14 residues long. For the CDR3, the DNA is TGTGCCAGCAGCGCCACCGGGACAATATATGGCTACACCTTC. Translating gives CASSATGTIYGYTF.

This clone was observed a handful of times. The CDR3 nucleotides read TGTGCCAGCGGGCCCAGGGACGGAGGCTACACCTTC. Translated, it gives CASGPRDGGYTF. This sequence joins TRBV9 and TRBJ1-2, with D perhaps matching TRBD1 (5 bases). CDR3 length: 12 amino acids. The germline V and J ends were trimmed by 7 bases and 8 bases, with 15 bases remaining between them. Germline V lookup: CDR1 SGDLS, CDR2 YYNGEE.

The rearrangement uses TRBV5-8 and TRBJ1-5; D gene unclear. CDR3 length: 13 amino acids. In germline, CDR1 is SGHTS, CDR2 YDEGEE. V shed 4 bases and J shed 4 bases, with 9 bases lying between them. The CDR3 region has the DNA TGTGCCAGCAGCCTCCTTGGGAATCAGCCCCAGCATTTT. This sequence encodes CASSLLGNQPQHF. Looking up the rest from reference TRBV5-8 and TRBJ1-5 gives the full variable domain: EAGVTQSPTHLIKTRGQQATLRCSPISGHTSVYWYQQALGLGLQFLLWYDEGEERNRGNFPPRFSGRQFPNYSSELNVNALELEDSALYLCASSLLGNQPQHFGDGTRLSIL.